In its sample, the clone carrying this T cell receptor (beta chain) was seen many times. What it binds is not known. Via MiXCR, TCRdb re-called the reads, giving one row per CDR3 protein. This sample has about 250,000 distinct CDR3 sequences, with roughly 12% found just once. This sample was taken from a study of T cell repertoires in cytomegalovirus infection. The overall study: Public signatures in TCR beta pointed to CMV infection and matching HLA type.

This CDR3 contains 15 residues. Germline CDR1 is SGHTA and CDR2 is FQGNSA. V was clipped by 1 base and J by 5 bases, with 14 bases between them. Study results and limitations: Frequencies of public TCR beta families were cumulated, and this identified carriers of CMV plus the relevant HLA. Clonotypes of TCR beta that were HLA-C-restricted and CMV-specific dominated the ex vivo response.

The chain employs TRBV7-2 and TRBJ1-2; weak D call: TRBD1 (5 bases). The clonotype was recovered from a human donor in good health (CMV status not recorded). Some clones in this sample may be carry-over from other donors' samples. Sample: PBMCs. The CDR3, as DNA: TGTGCCAGCAGCTTAGGGCAGGGTCTGGGGTATGGCTACACCTTC. Encoded protein: CASSLGQGLGYGYTF.